This record looks at one TCR beta chain sequence and its context. Its antigen is not identified. TCRdb reprocessed the 5' RACE reads, with one entry per CDR3 protein and no DNA. Here the sample table reports a few hundred thousand distinct CDR3 sequences. Donors each gave less than 3 ml of blood. Total RNA isolation used whole blood (no T cell sorting was performed). The data belong to a study of monozygotic twins with inflammatory bowel disease. Study observations and caveats: IBD patients exhibited fewer clonotypes shared with other individuals than healthy twins, particularly with disease activity. Against healthy co-twins, IBD patients had lower TCRbeta diversity (measured by inverse Simpson).

CDR1 is SGHTA and CDR2 is FQGNSA in the germline V gene. The CDR3 totals 16 residues. This clonotype originated in a human donor with ulcerative colitis or Crohn's disease, or a healthy co-twin of an affected twin (not recorded which). The rearrangement joins TRBV7-2 to TRBJ2-3; no DNA is available, so the TRBD2 call from TCRdb remains unchecked. The sample taken for sequencing was blood. The chain's CDR3 is CASSFWASVNPDTQYF.